Presented here are 23 T cell receptor beta chains from one specimen sequenced in a study of blood T cell repertoires in COVID-19. Using immunoSEQ multiplex PCR, the repertoire was profiled, and TCRdb retains in-frame clones only, with some absent. The data hold about 100,000 clones, with roughly 92% observed a single time. The specimen was peripheral blood. Receptor source: a man aged 50 to 60 with active COVID-19.

The rearrangement uses TRBV2 and TRBJ1-4; the match to TRBD1 covers 7 bases. This CDR3 spans 15 amino acids. V shed 6 bases and J 8 bases; nucleotides not matched to a gene: 12. Per germline, CDR1 SNHLY and CDR2 FYNNEI. The DNA for the CDR3 is TGTGCCAGCAGGGAGGGACAGAGCAAGGGAGAAAAACTGTTTTTT. Protein product: CASREGQSKGEKLFF.

In this sample, this clone turned up once. The chain employs TRBV20-1 and TRBJ1-2, with TRBD1 as a possible D gene (5 bases). V was pared by 6 bases and J by 1 base, with 6 bases between. The germline gives CDR1 DFQATT, CDR2 SNEGSKA (reference sequence). CDR3 length: 11 amino acids. The DNA for the CDR3 is TGCAGTGCGACAGTTAACTATGGCTACACCTTC. Amino acids: CSATVNYGYTF.

The chain's CDR3 is CSASDRGPYGYTF. For the CDR3, the DNA is TGCAGTGCTAGTGACAGGGGGCCCTATGGCTACACCTTC. The chain employs TRBV20-1 and TRBJ1-2, with 10 bases matching TRBD1. CDR1 is DFQATT and CDR2 is SNEGSKA in the germline V gene (reference sequence). The CDR3 is made up of 13 amino acids. The V and J ends lost 3 bases and 4 bases, in that order; junction bases with no gene match: 2.

The rearrangement joins TRBV7-2 to TRBJ1-2; 7 bases are shared with TRBD1. CDR1 is SGHTA, CDR2 FQGNSA, per germline. The CDR3 is 16 amino acids. The V and J ends lost 2 bases and 7 bases, in that order; junction bases with no gene match: 13. CDR3 in amino acids: CASSLRSEGARLGYTF. For the CDR3, the DNA is TGTGCCAGCAGCTTACGTAGCGAGGGGGCGCGACTTGGCTACACCTTC.

This clone was seen only a few times. This rearrangement joins TRBV5-1 to TRBJ2-7, with 8 bases that match TRBD2. The CDR3 contains 15 residues. CDR1 is SGHRS and CDR2 is YFSETQ in the germline V gene. V lost 7 bases to trimming and J lost 3 bases; unmatched junction nucleotides: 12. The CDR3 nucleotides are TGCGCCAGCGCTCCAGGGACTAGGGGGATCTACGAGCAGTACTTC. It codes for CASAPGTRGIYEQYF. Together with reference TRBV5-1 and TRBJ2-7, the CDR3 gives the full variable domain: KAGVTQTPRYLIKTRGQQVTLSCSPISGHRSVSWYQQTPGQGLQFLFEYFSETQRNKGNFPGRFSGRQFSNSRSEMNVSTLELGDSALYLCASAPGTRGIYEQYFGPGTRLTVT.

The chain couples TRBV10-2 to TRBJ1-4; no reliable D call. The CDR3 is 14 residues long. Looked up from germline, CDR1 is WSHSY and CDR2 is SAAADI. Trimming cost V 6 bases and J 0 bases, with 8 bases left between them. The CDR3 nucleotides read TGCGCCAGCAGGCTAGGTGCAACTAATGAAAAACTGTTTTTT. Its protein product is CASRLGATNEKLFF.

DNA of the CDR3: TGTGCCAGCATCGGAGATTCACCCCTCCACTTT. Its protein is CASIGDSPLHF. The gene calls are TRBV6-5 and TRBJ1-6; D uncertain. This CDR3 region has 11 residues. The V end lost 7 bases, the J end lost 8 bases, and 6 bases lay between the germline ends. Looked up from germline, CDR1 is MNHEY and CDR2 is SVGAGI.

CDR3 nucleotides: TGTGCCAGCAGCTCTAACGGGGCTAGCGGGAGAAATGAGCAGTTCTTC. The encoded protein is CASSSNGASGRNEQFF. The chain recombines TRBV5-4 with TRBJ2-1; 10 bases fit TRBD2. The germline V gene encodes CDR1 SGHNT and CDR2 YYREEE (reference sequence). The CDR3 contains 16 residues. The J segment lost 7 bases and the V segment lost 3 bases, leaving 10 bases of the junction unmatched.

The J gene is TRBJ2-3, the V gene TRBV15; D is unresolved. Germline V gene data show CDR1 as LNHNV and CDR2 as YYDKDF (reference sequence). Trimming cost V 0 bases and J 0 bases, with 10 bases left between them. The CDR3 is made up of 16 amino acids. In DNA form, the CDR3 reads TGTGCCACCAGCAGAGATCCCGGAGCTAGCACAGATACGCAGTATTTT. Protein product: CATSRDPGASTDTQYF.

The chain combines TRBV15 with TRBJ2-7, with 7 bases lining up with TRBD2. Trimming at V came to 1 base and at J to 6 bases, leaving 3 bases not matched to a gene. Germline CDR1 reads LNHNV; CDR2 reads YYDKDF (reference sequence). The CDR3 is made up of 13 amino acids. CDR3 DNA sequence: TGTGCCACCAGCAGAGCGGGGGGAGGCGAGCAGTACTTC. Its protein is CATSRAGGGEQYF.

V and J are TRBV4-1 and TRBJ2-2; TRBD1 might be the D (6 bases). The CDR3 runs 17 residues. Trimming stripped 0 bases from V and 6 bases from J, with 17 bases between. In germline, CDR1 is MGHRA, CDR2 YSYEKL. The DNA of the CDR3 is TGCGCCAGCAGCCAAGATTTGATTGGGGGCTGGGCCGGGGAGCTGTTTTTT. Its protein product is CASSQDLIGGWAGELFF.

This sequence joins TRBV2 and TRBJ2-1; D remains ambiguous. The germline V and J ends were trimmed by 6 bases and 12 bases, with 9 bases remaining between them. There are 10 residues in the CDR3. Germline values: CDR1 SNHLY, CDR2 FYNNEI. The CDR3 here is CASSTARQFF. The CDR3 DNA sequence: TGTGCCAGCAGCACCGCGAGGCAGTTCTTC. The variable domain in full, with the rest retrieved from reference TRBV2 and TRBJ2-1, is EPEVTQTPSHQVTQMGQEVILRCVPISNHLYFYWYRQILGQKVEFLVSFYNNEISEKSEIFDDQFSVERPDGSNFTLKIRSTKLEDSAMYFCASSTARQFFGPGTRLTVL.

This clone was recorded once. The rearrangement links TRBV30 to TRBJ1-2; no reliable D call. With 4 bases removed from V and 2 bases from J, the gap between germline ends came to 8 bases. Germline-derived CDR1 and CDR2 are GTSNPN and SVGIG (reference sequence). CDR3 size: 12 residues. The CDR3 DNA follows: TGTGCCTGGAATGGGGAGAACTATGGCTACACCTTC. Protein sequence: CAWNGENYGYTF.

The J gene is TRBJ2-7, the V gene TRBV28; TRBD2 agrees at 11 bases. After removal of 7 bases from V and 4 bases from J, the junction contained 6 bases not matched to a gene. Per the germline V gene, CDR1 is MDHEN and CDR2 is SYDVKM. The CDR3 contains 14 residues. CDR3 coding DNA: TGTGCCAGCAATGCCGGGACTAGCGGATACGAGCAGTACTTC. Its translation: CASNAGTSGYEQYF.

With regard to this clone: One end of the junction varies from germline; a read error may be responsible. V and J are TRBV18 and TRBJ2-5; a possible D gene is TRBD1 (6 bases). CDR1 KGHSH and CDR2 LQKENI come from the germline V gene. This CDR3 has 12 residues. The CDR3 DNA follows: TGTGCCAGCTCAACAGGGCAAGAGGCCCAGTACTTC. It yields the protein CASSTGQEAQYF.

The chain couples TRBV28 to TRBJ1-1, with unresolved D. This CDR3 is built from 14 residues. V was clipped by 4 bases and J by 1 base, with 10 bases between them. CDR1 is MDHEN and CDR2 is SYDVKM in the germline V gene. CDR3 coding DNA: TGTGCCAGCAGTTCTCCAGGAGGGAACACTGAAGCTTTCTTT. Translation: CASSSPGGNTEAFF.

The CDR3 spells CASRAGTYEQFF. The CDR3 DNA reads TGTGCCAGCAGAGCCGGGACATATGAGCAGTTCTTC. The genes are TRBV28 and TRBJ2-1; D perhaps matches TRBD1 (6 bases). Germline CDR1 and CDR2: MDHEN and SYDVKM. The V end was cut by 6 bases, the J end by 8 bases, with 11 bases between. CDR3 length: 12 amino acids.

As concerns this clone: The sample carries other DNA sequences with the same CDR3. The genes are TRBV28 and TRBJ1-2, with D hard to call. Trimming took off 4 bases at V and 2 bases at J, with 11 bases between the two ends. This CDR3 is 14 amino acids long. CDR1 is MDHEN, CDR2 SYDVKM, per germline. The CDR3 nucleotides are TGTGCCAGCAGTTCCTCCCCACTGAACTATGGCTACACCTTC. This encodes CASSSSPLNYGYTF.

The genes are TRBV6-2 or TRBV6-3 and TRBJ2-3; 9 positions match TRBD2. The germline gives CDR1 MNHEY, CDR2 SVGEGT. The CDR3 sequence is 20 residues long. Trimming cost V 2 bases and J 4 bases; bases outside gene matches: 19. Here the CDR3 DNA reads TGTGCCAGCAGTTACCCCGACAGAGGGACTAGCAAAACGTTGGCAGATACGCAGTATTTT. It specifies CASSYPDRGTSKTLADTQYF.

V gene TRBV11-2 combines with J gene TRBJ2-2, with D uncertain. V gave up 5 bases and J gave up 3 bases, with 13 bases separating them. The germline gives CDR1 SGHAT, CDR2 FQNNGV. The CDR3 is 15 residues long. The CDR3: CASSNNRVYTGELFF. Here the CDR3 DNA reads TGTGCCAGCAGCAACAACCGTGTGTACACCGGGGAGCTGTTTTTT.

This chain connects TRBV3-1 (or the pseudogene TRBV3-2) to TRBJ2-5; the match to TRBD2 covers 10 bases. Trimming at V came to 5 bases and at J to 1 base, leaving 4 bases not matched to a gene. There are 15 residues in the CDR3. The germline gives CDR1 LGHDT, CDR2 YNNKEL (reference sequence). CDR3 nucleotide sequence: TGTGCCAGCAGCTCTCGACTAGCGGGCCAAGAGACCCAGTACTTC. It codes for CASSSRLAGQETQYF.

The CDR3 DNA reads as TGTGCCAGCAGCAAAGGGGACAGGGGAGCCTATAGCAATCAGCCCCAGCATTTT. It translates to CASSKGDRGAYSNQPQHF. The rearrangement links TRBV21-1 to TRBJ1-5; the table calls TRBD1, which could not be checked here. TRBV21-1 constitutes a pseudogene. CDR3 length: 18 residues.

The chain has TRBV27 and TRBJ2-7, with D perhaps matching TRBD2 (6 bases). Per germline, CDR1 MNHEY and CDR2 SMNVEV (reference sequence). The CDR3 sequence is 14 residues long. V lost 5 bases, J lost 2 bases, and 13 bases lay in between. CDR3 DNA: TGTGCCAGCAGTAAGGAGGGCCAACCCTACGAGCAGTACTTC. It translates to CASSKEGQPYEQYF.